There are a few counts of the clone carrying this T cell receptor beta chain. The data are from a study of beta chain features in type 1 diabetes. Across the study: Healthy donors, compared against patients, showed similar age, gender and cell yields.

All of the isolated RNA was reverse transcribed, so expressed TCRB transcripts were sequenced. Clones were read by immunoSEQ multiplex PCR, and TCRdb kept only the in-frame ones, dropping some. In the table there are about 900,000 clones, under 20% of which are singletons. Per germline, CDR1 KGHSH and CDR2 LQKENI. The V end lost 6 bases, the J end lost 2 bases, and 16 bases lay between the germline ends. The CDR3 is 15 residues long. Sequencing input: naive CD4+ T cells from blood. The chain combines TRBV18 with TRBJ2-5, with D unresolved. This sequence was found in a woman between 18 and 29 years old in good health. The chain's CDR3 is CASSYSSPAQETQYF. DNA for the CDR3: TGTGCCAGCTCGTACAGCTCCCCCGCACAAGAGACCCAGTACTTC.